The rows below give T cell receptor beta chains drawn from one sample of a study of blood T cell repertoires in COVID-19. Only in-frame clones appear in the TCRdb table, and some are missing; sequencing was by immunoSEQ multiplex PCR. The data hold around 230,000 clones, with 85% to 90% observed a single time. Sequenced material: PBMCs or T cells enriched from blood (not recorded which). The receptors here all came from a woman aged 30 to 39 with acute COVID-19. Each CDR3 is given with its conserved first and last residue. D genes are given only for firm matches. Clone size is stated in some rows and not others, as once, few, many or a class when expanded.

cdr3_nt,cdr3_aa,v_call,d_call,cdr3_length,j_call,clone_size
TGTGCCAGTAGTCTAAACAGGGGACTTAGCGAGCAGTACTTC,CASSLNRGLSEQYF,TRBV19,.,14,TRBJ2-7,.
TGTGCCTGGACCCCCTCGGGTGATACGCAGTATTTT,CAWTPSGDTQYF,TRBV30,.,12,TRBJ2-3,once
TGTGCCAGCAGCTTCGGCACAGGATTTGGAAACACCATATATTTT,CASSFGTGFGNTIYF,TRBV7-2,.,15,TRBJ1-3,once
TGTGCCAGCAGCCCCCCGGCAGGGGCGAACACTGAAGCTTTCTTT,CASSPPAGANTEAFF,TRBV7-8,.,15,TRBJ1-1,.
TGTGCCAGCAGTTTGTTTCAGGGGGCGATGAACACTGAAGCTTTCTTT,CASSLFQGAMNTEAFF,TRBV27,TRBD1,16,TRBJ1-1,.
TGTGCCAGCAGATCAGGGGTGGCCGAACCAAACTATGGCTACACCTTC,CASRSGVAEPNYGYTF,TRBV7-9,.,16,TRBJ1-2,.
TGTGCCAGCAAGCGTGACCGAAACACCGGGGAGCTGTTTTTT,CASKRDRNTGELFF,TRBV2,.,14,TRBJ2-2,.
TGTGCCAGTAGTTCCCCAGGGGCGGCTAATGAAAAACTGTTTTTT,CASSSPGAANEKLFF,TRBV19,.,15,TRBJ1-4,.
TGTGCCAGCAGTTTTGGGTCGACAAAGTACGAGCAGTACTTC,CASSFGSTKYEQYF,TRBV27,.,14,TRBJ2-7,.
TGTGCCAGCAGCTCTCGGACTAGCGGTGAGACCCAGTACTTC,CASSSRTSGETQYF,TRBV9,TRBD2,14,TRBJ2-5,.
TGCGCCAGCAGCCAGGCCCCCGAGGTCCCCAATGAGCAGTTCTTC,CASSQAPEVPNEQFF,TRBV4-3,.,15,TRBJ2-1,.
TGTGCCAGCAGCCCTAGCGGGGGATTTCGGTTTGAGCAGTTCTTC,CASSPSGGFRFEQFF,TRBV3-1/TRBV3-2,TRBD2,15,TRBJ2-1,few
TGTGCCAGCGCTACAACACGGGTAGATGTGCCCCAGCATTTT,CASATTRVDVPQHF,TRBV6-5,.,14,TRBJ1-5,.
TGTGCCAGCAGCGTAGATGGTGGCGGGGGGGCCGTAGAGACCCAGTACTTC,CASSVDGGGGAVETQYF,TRBV9,TRBD2,17,TRBJ2-5,.
TGTGCCAGCAGCCAGCCCCCCCCCGGAGCGGCGAACACCGGGGAGCTGTTTTTT,CASSQPPPGAANTGELFF,TRBV14,.,18,TRBJ2-2,.
TGTGCCAGCAGTCCCCGGACAGGGCTCCCCTATGGCTACACCTTC,CASSPRTGLPYGYTF,TRBV27,TRBD1,15,TRBJ1-2,once
TGTGCCAGCAGCCCGTCTGACAGTGTCACCGGGGAGCTGTTTTTT,CASSPSDSVTGELFF,TRBV7-2,.,15,TRBJ2-2,.
TGTGCCAGCAGCGATGGACAGTCCTATGGCTACACCTTC,CASSDGQSYGYTF,TRBV9,.,13,TRBJ1-2,.
TGTGCCAGCAGCCGGACAGGGACAGATACGCAGTATTTT,CASSRTGTDTQYF,TRBV7-8,TRBD1,13,TRBJ2-3,.
TGTGCCAGCAGTTTAGTAGCGGGGGGGCCCTACAATGAGCAGTTCTTC,CASSLVAGGPYNEQFF,TRBV27,TRBD2,16,TRBJ2-1,.
TGTGCCAGCAGTGAAGCGCTTCGGGGTTACGAGCAGTACTTC,CASSEALRGYEQYF,TRBV6-1,.,14,TRBJ2-7,once
TGTGCCAGCAGTTTCCATCGACAGGGCAACCACGAGCAGTACTTC,CASSFHRQGNHEQYF,TRBV6-5,TRBD1,15,TRBJ2-7,.
TGTGCCAGCAGCGTAGGGAGGGGCGGAGAGACCCAGTACTTC,CASSVGRGGETQYF,TRBV9,.,14,TRBJ2-5,.
TGTGCCGGGGGAGTGGGACAGGGGTTAGGGGAGCAGTACTTC,CAGGVGQGLGEQYF,TRBV30,TRBD1,14,TRBJ2-7,.
TGTGCCACCGGACAGGGACCGAGCTCCTATAATTCACCCCTCCACTTT,CATGQGPSSYNSPLHF,TRBV10-3,TRBD1,16,TRBJ1-6,.
TGTGCCAGCAGCGGCCACCCGGGACTAACGGGGTACAATGAGCAGTTCTTC,CASSGHPGLTGYNEQFF,TRBV9,TRBD2,17,TRBJ2-1,.
TGTGCCAGTAGTACAACAGGGGGAGGGGGAAACGAGCAGTACTTC,CASSTTGGGGNEQYF,TRBV19,.,15,TRBJ2-7,.
TGTGCCAGTAGTATCGGAGGGGCGCAGACCTACGAGCAGTACTTC,CASSIGGAQTYEQYF,TRBV19,.,15,TRBJ2-7,.
TGCGCCAGCCGGGGAAATACCATGAACACTGAAGCTTTCTTT,CASRGNTMNTEAFF,TRBV5-1,.,14,TRBJ1-1,.
TGTGCCTGGAGTCTCCAGGGTTACGAGCAGTACTTC,CAWSLQGYEQYF,TRBV30,.,12,TRBJ2-7,.
TGTGCCACCAGCAGAGATAGGGGGCCTGGAAACACCATATATTTT,CATSRDRGPGNTIYF,TRBV15,TRBD1,15,TRBJ1-3,.
TGTGCCAGCTCACCACGATCCGGCGTAGGGGTTATCTATGGCTACACCTTC,CASSPRSGVGVIYGYTF,TRBV18,.,17,TRBJ1-2,.
TGCGCCAGCAGTGAAGTCGCGGGGCGCACAGATACGCAGTATTTT,CASSEVAGRTDTQYF,TRBV10-1,.,15,TRBJ2-3,few
TGTGCCAGCGGTGATGGCCACGAGCAGTACTTC,CASGDGHEQYF,TRBV6-1,.,11,TRBJ2-7,.
TGCGCCAGCAGCTTGGGAGACAGGGGGCGTGAAAAACTGTTTTTT,CASSLGDRGREKLFF,TRBV5-1,TRBD1,15,TRBJ1-4,.
TGTGCCAGCAGTTGGGACAGGGGAAAAGAAGCTTTCTTT,CASSWDRGKEAFF,TRBV6-5,TRBD1,13,TRBJ1-1,.
TGTGCCAGCAGTTACTCGGCCTCAAGCTCTGGAAACACCATATATTTT,CASSYSASSSGNTIYF,TRBV6-5,.,16,TRBJ1-3,few
TGTGCCAGTAGGATGACCGGGACAGGGGTTGACTATGGCTACACCTTC,CASRMTGTGVDYGYTF,TRBV19,TRBD1,16,TRBJ1-2,.
TGTGCCTCCTTAGGGGAGGGTAATAACGAGCAGTACTTC,CASLGEGNNEQYF,TRBV19,TRBD2,13,TRBJ2-7,.
TGTGCCAGCAGCGCCTTGAGGACAGGGATGCACAATGAGCAGTTCTTC,CASSALRTGMHNEQFF,TRBV5-8,TRBD1,16,TRBJ2-1,.
TGTGCCAGCAGGGAGGACTCGGGACAGGAGGGCTACACCTTC,CASREDSGQEGYTF,TRBV7-9,TRBD1,14,TRBJ1-2,.
TGTGCCAGCGCCCGACTAGCGGGGGGGCCTAAGACAGATACGCAGTATTTT,CASARLAGGPKTDTQYF,TRBV11-2,TRBD2,17,TRBJ2-3,.
TGTGCCAGTACCTCCGGACGGGACTCTGGGGCCAACGTCCTGACTTTC,CASTSGRDSGANVLTF,TRBV19,.,16,TRBJ2-6,.
TGCAGCGTTGGCTTTCGGGATCGCAGGGGCTACACCTTC,CSVGFRDRRGYTF,TRBV29-1,.,13,TRBJ1-2,.
TGTGCCAGCAGTCAATCAGGGATTTTCTATGGCTACACCTTC,CASSQSGIFYGYTF,TRBV27,.,14,TRBJ1-2,.
TGTGCCAGCAGCCGAACCATACGGACTCTCATGAACACTGAAGCTTTCTTT,CASSRTIRTLMNTEAFF,TRBV5-5,.,17,TRBJ1-1,.
TGTGCCAGCAGCGCCCGGGACAGGGACTCACCCCTCCACTTT,CASSARDRDSPLHF,TRBV5-6,TRBD1,14,TRBJ1-6,.